Below, 14 T cell receptor beta chains from the same sample are listed, as sequenced in a study of T cell responses to AZD1222 COVID-19 vaccine. Using immunoSEQ multiplex PCR, the repertoire was profiled, and TCRdb retains in-frame clones only, with some absent. In the table there are about 170,000 clones, roughly 89% of which are singletons. The input for sequencing was peripheral blood, taken on day 0 of AZD1222 vaccination. The receptors were gathered from an adult in good health.

DNA of the CDR3: TGCAGTGCCGAAGGGGAGAAAGCTTTCTTT. Its protein product is CSAEGEKAFF. The chain joins TRBV20-1 to TRBJ1-1; maybe TRBD1 (5 bases). Trimming pared 6 bases from V and 9 bases from J, leaving 11 bases between. The CDR3 consists of 10 residues. The germline V gene encodes CDR1 DFQATT and CDR2 SNEGSKA (reference sequence).

The DNA of the CDR3 is TGTGCCATCAGTGAGGAGGAGGACTATGGCTACACCTTC. This codes for CAISEEEDYGYTF. The chain couples TRBV10-3 to TRBJ1-2, with D uncertain. The germline CDR1 and CDR2 sequences are ENHRY and SYGVKD. V lost 2 bases and J 3 bases, leaving 7 bases between the germline ends. The CDR3 loop spans 13 amino acids.

The V call is TRBV30, the J call TRBJ1-5; tentative D call: TRBD1 (5 bases). Germline values: CDR1 GTSNPN, CDR2 SVGIG (reference sequence). The CDR3 covers 15 residues. The V and J ends lost 3 bases and 4 bases respectively, with 16 bases between them. CDR3 nucleotide sequence: TGTGCCTGGAGGGCCCGGGAGGGGCGAAATCAGCCCCAGCATTTT. Its translation: CAWRAREGRNQPQHF.

The chain joins TRBV27 to TRBJ1-1; D call uncertain. The ends were cut back, 6 bases at V and 5 bases at J, with 19 bases in the middle. Germline CDR1 and CDR2: MNHEY and SMNVEV (reference sequence). The CDR3 runs to 15 residues. The CDR3 spells CASRTTWQSGTEAFF. The CDR3 region has the DNA TGTGCCAGCAGAACCACCTGGCAGAGTGGAACTGAAGCTTTCTTT.

This clone has only one observation. The J gene is TRBJ2-7, the V gene TRBV27; D gene uncertain. This CDR3 is built from 14 residues. V lost 0 bases to trimming and J lost 2 bases, with 8 bases between them. The germline gives CDR1 MNHEY, CDR2 SMNVEV (reference sequence). This chain's CDR3 is CASSLSGPAYEQYF. The CDR3 bases are TGTGCCAGCAGTTTATCCGGTCCAGCCTACGAGCAGTACTTC.

CDR3 sequence (DNA): TGTGCCAGTGGACAGGGGCGGGCAGATACGCAGTATTTT. Its protein is CASGQGRADTQYF. This chain joins TRBV19 and TRBJ2-3, with 9 nucleotides matching TRBD1. V lost 8 bases to trimming and J lost 4 bases; unmatched junction nucleotides: 4. Per germline, CDR1 LNHDA and CDR2 SQIVND (reference sequence). The CDR3 is 13 residues long.

This sequence joins TRBV6-6 and TRBJ1-1; D is unclear. The CDR3 spans 15 residues. CDR1 is MNHNY and CDR2 is SVGAGI in the germline V gene (reference sequence). Trimming left V 9 bases short and J 0 bases short, with 17 bases between. In nucleotides, the CDR3 is TGTGCCAGTCGCGATCCGGGGTACATGAACACTGAAGCTTTCTTT. Protein product: CASRDPGYMNTEAFF.

The chain has TRBV14 and TRBJ1-2, with 10 bases aligning to TRBD1. The CDR3 has 18 residues. Trimming cost V 3 bases and J 7 bases; bases outside gene matches: 17. Germline CDR1 is SGHDN and CDR2 is FVKESK. CDR3 sequence: CASSQYRDRGLLGGGYTF. The CDR3 coding sequence is TGTGCCAGCAGCCAGTACCGGGACAGGGGCCTCCTGGGCGGTGGCTACACCTTC.

This chain links TRBV30 with TRBJ2-7; D unclear. Per germline, CDR1 GTSNPN and CDR2 SVGIG (reference sequence). This CDR3 is 11 amino acids long. Trimming removed 3 bases from V and 6 bases from J, with 9 bases in between. This CDR3 reads CAWSGLGEQYF. The DNA for the CDR3 is TGTGCCTGGAGCGGCCTCGGCGAGCAGTACTTC. Drawing the rest from reference TRBV30 and TRBJ2-7, the complete variable domain is SQTIHQWPATLVQPVGSPLSLECTVEGTSNPNLYWYRQAAGRGLQLLFYSVGIGQISSEVPQNLSASRPQDRQFILSSKKLLLSDSGFYLCAWSGLGEQYFGPGTRLTVT.

The chain couples TRBV11-2 to TRBJ1-5; D call uncertain. Germline V gives CDR1 SGHAT, CDR2 FQNNGV. Trimming stripped 2 bases from V and 6 bases from J, with 8 bases between. The CDR3 runs to 13 residues. The CDR3 reads CASSLQYRQPQHF. The CDR3 coding sequence is TGTGCCAGCAGCTTACAGTATCGTCAGCCCCAGCATTTT.

J is TRBJ2-2 and V is TRBV7-2; weak D call: TRBD1 (6 bases). Germline V gene lookup returns CDR1 SGHTA and CDR2 FQGNSA. Trimming stripped 0 bases from V and 1 base from J, with 9 bases between. This CDR3 is 16 amino acids long. The CDR3 nucleotides are TGTGCCAGCAGCTTAGCCTTGACAGGGAACACCGGGGAGCTGTTTTTT. It specifies CASSLALTGNTGELFF.

The gene calls are TRBV6-2 or TRBV6-3 and TRBJ1-5; D not resolved. CDR1 and CDR2 from the germline V gene are MNHEY and SVGEGT. V lost 0 bases and J lost 11, with 17 bases in between. The CDR3 runs to 15 residues. CDR3 protein: CASSYSEEGLRTQHF. The CDR3 bases are TGTGCCAGCAGTTACTCGGAGGAGGGTCTCAGGACCCAGCATTTT.

V and J are TRBV5-5 and TRBJ1-1; D is uncertain. This CDR3 is 13 amino acids long. Germline CDR1 and CDR2: SGHKS and YYEKEE (reference sequence). The V end lost 0 bases, the J end lost 3 bases, and 6 bases lay between the germline ends. CDR3: CASSLESYTEAFF. CDR3 nucleotides: TGTGCCAGCAGCTTGGAGTCTTACACTGAAGCTTTCTTT.

The rearrangement joins TRBV3-1 (or the pseudogene TRBV3-2) to TRBJ2-3; D may be TRBD2 (5 bases). The V gene lost 2 bases and the J gene lost 9 bases, with 6 bases spanning the gap. The CDR3 extends over 11 amino acids. Looked up from germline, CDR1 is LGHDT and CDR2 is YNNKEL (reference sequence). The CDR3 DNA follows: TGTGCCAGCAGCCAAACTAGAACGCAGTATTTT. Translation: CASSQTRTQYF.